The present TCR beta chain was sequenced within a study of cytomegalovirus exposure and HLA in healthy donors. Study-wide results and caveats: Productive status was seen about 90% or about 30% of the time for most TCR beta V segments in an earlier analysis.

Germline CDR1 is SQVTM and CDR2 is ANQGSEA. Trimming stripped 4 bases from V and 1 base from J, with 8 bases between. The CDR3 is 12 residues long. Primers: 60 Vbeta forward and 13 Jbeta reverse. Clones were sequenced by immunoSEQ multiplex PCR, and TCRdb holds only the in-frame ones, with some missing. Here the sample spans over 65,000 clones, 60% to 80% being singletons. Notes on this clone: Its matching antigen is unknown.

The TCR comes from a woman aged 40 to 50 in good health and CMV-seronegative. Sequencing was performed on PBMCs. The rearrangement links TRBV29-1 to TRBJ2-7; D may be TRBD2 (6 bases). The CDR3 loop is CSVVGRSYEQYF. In nucleotides, the CDR3 is TGCAGCGTTGTAGGGAGGTCCTACGAGCAGTACTTC.